The entry that follows covers one T cell receptor (beta chain) sequence. Its antigen is currently not known. At one of its ends the junction is not consistent with the germline gene, which may arise from a read error. The data are from a study of tumor and adjacent non-tumor tissue in lung cancer listed by TCRdb under 2018. Concerning the study at large: The cohort included more than nine adenocarcinoma, 2 squamous cell carcinoma and 1 small cell lung cancer patients. The roughly 15 patients were aged roughly 30 to 85 years, included around 10 men and 5 women, and had TNM stage I to III disease. In total, sequencing yielded 95 million to 150 million productive TCRbeta reads, which works out to an average of approximately 4 million reads per sample. Bulk TCRbeta repertoires were compared between lung tumor tissue and matched distant non-tumor lung tissue obtained from approximately 16 lung cancer patients. For each patient, one tumor sample and one normal lung sample were taken, giving thirty paired specimens that underwent TCRbeta CDR3 sequencing.

The library was made by multiplex PCR. Reads for this sample came from an Illumina HiSeq 2500. TCRbeta libraries were constructed through three rounds of nested PCR with primers (Table S4) according to protocols modified from ARM-PCR. Before sequencing, PCR products in the 200-500 bp range were cut out of the gel and cleaned up using the QIAquick gel extraction kit. Processing in the source paper ran as follows. Reads were cleaned with Trimmomatic, merged with FLASH into complete CDR3 sequences, and assigned to V(D)J germline segments with MiTCR. VDJtools was used to compute clonal diversity as the inverse Simpson's index. In-frame sequences without a premature stop codon were defined as productive reads. Clones were called with MiXCR by TCRdb after fastp trimmed the public reads at Q25, and only in-frame beta chains were retained. Rows merge per CDR3 protein into single entries with the most common DNA and genes. For this entry, the V and J calls and clone size follow TCRdb and not the study's own pipeline. The sample table records 90,000 to 100,000 distinct CDR3 sequences; roughly 78% of these occur just once. Of the sample, around 30% falls within the top ten clones.

Findings and caveats that apply to the study as a whole: Peripheral blood was not sequenced, so blood TCRbeta repertoires were not examined in the lung cancer patients of the study. The top 100 clones accounted for a significantly larger cumulative portion of the repertoire in normal lung than in tumor tissue. The cohort had only about 14 patients, and the authors noted that larger samples and more detailed clinical data are needed. Significantly higher TCR diversity (inverse Simpson) was observed in tumor tissue than in normal lung tissue (approximately 440 vs 150, P = 0.0075, Mann-Whitney U test). The sequencing platform is not named in the methods, and unique molecular identifiers are not mentioned. Younger patients had significantly higher TCR diversity, and higher tumor TCR diversity was associated with shorter overall and disease-free survival.

Bulk unsorted tissue served as the source for RNA extraction, and RNA quality was assessed using a NanoDrop ND-1000 and an Agilent 2100. Normal lung samples were distant non-tumor tissue taken more than 3 cm from the tumor edge. The donors were newly diagnosed lung cancer patients admitted for thoracic surgery in China from August to November 2014 who had not received prior chemotherapy. The study excluded patients who had received radiotherapy or chemotherapy before or who had another cancer at the same time. Pieces of surgical tissue measuring about 1-2.2 cm3 were kept in RNAlater solution and stored at -80 degrees C until use. Specimen: distant non-tumor lung tissue. This clonotype was obtained from a man aged 55 to 69 with small cell lung cancer.

The CDR3 region: CASSPEGIAGHTQYF. The sequenced DNA is TGTGCCAGCAGCCCCGAAGGGATTGCGGGACATACACAGTATTTT. Here the chain combines TRBV11-2 and TRBJ2-3, with the D gene tentatively TRBD1 or TRBD2, based on 6 matching bases in each. The germline V gene encodes CDR1 SGHAT and CDR2 FQNNGV. From its cysteine to its phenylalanine, the CDR3 spans 15 amino acids. Kept here is only the CDR3 DNA, which spans 45 bases and is read in frame from base 1.